This TCR beta chain was captured by sequencing in a study of CD8+ T cells in alopecia areata. Findings and caveats of the study: Expanded CD8+ clones among the top 100, and scalp clonality, were significantly decreased by tofacitinib. Lesional scalp displayed greater clonality than normal scalp, most notably in alopecia totalis/universalis. Numerous clones, expanded in lesions, remained in scalp and blood during tofacitinib.

Worth noting for this clone: Its antigen is unknown.

CDR3 length: 14 amino acids. Trimming shortened V by 3 bases and J by 1 base, and 7 bases separated the two germline ends. Germline assignment: CDR1 SEHNR and CDR2 FQNEAQ (reference sequence). RNA was extracted and reverse transcribed into cDNA as the sequencing template. Generated by immunoSEQ multiplex PCR, the TCRdb table keeps only in-frame clones and is missing some. Altogether about 210,000 clones are present, 40% to 55% being singletons, with the ten largest covering over 2.5%. The treatment here: oral pan-JAK inhibitor, 5-10 mg twice daily. Both peripheral blood and punch biopsies of lesional scalp skin were obtained from patients who had alopecia areata.

The source material was CD4+ T cells sorted from blood, sampled around week 37, from a patient treated with tofacitinib. The source of this sequence is a human donor with alopecia areata. J is TRBJ2-1 and V is TRBV7-9, with a possible D match to TRBD1 (5 bases). This CDR3 is CASSFTGSYNEQFF. CDR3 nucleotides: TGTGCCAGCAGCTTTACAGGATCCTACAATGAGCAGTTCTTC.